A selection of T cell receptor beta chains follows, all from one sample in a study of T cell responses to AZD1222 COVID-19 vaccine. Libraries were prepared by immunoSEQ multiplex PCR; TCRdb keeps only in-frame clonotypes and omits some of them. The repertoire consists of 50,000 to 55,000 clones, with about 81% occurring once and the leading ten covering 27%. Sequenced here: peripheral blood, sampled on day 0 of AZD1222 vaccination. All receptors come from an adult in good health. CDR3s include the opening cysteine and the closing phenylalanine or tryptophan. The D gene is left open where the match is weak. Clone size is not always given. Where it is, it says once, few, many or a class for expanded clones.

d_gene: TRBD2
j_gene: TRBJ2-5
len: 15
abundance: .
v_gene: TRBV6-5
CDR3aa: CASRIRLAGDETQYF
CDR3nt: TGTGCCAGCAGAATTCGACTAGCGGGAGACGAGACCCAGTACTTC

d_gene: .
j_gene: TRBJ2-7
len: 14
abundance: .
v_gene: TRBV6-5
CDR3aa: CASNLHQQAPEQYF
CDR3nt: TGTGCCAGCAATCTCCACCAACAGGCCCCCGAGCAGTACTTC

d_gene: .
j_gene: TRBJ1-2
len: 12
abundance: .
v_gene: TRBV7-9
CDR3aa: CASSSRGDGYTF
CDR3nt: TGTGCCAGCAGCTCCAGAGGGGATGGCTACACCTTC

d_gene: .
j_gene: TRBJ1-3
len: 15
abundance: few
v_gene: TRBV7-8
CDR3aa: CASSLDALSGNTIYF
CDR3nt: TGTGCCAGCAGCTTAGATGCCCTCTCTGGAAACACCATATATTTT

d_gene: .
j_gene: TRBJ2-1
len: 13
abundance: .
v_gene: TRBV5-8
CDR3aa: CASSLSAAGEQFF
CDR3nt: TGTGCCAGCAGCTTGTCAGCGGCAGGGGAGCAGTTCTTC

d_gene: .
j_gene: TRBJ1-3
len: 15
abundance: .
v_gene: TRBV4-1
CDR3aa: CASSTRWTAGNTIYF
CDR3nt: TGCGCCAGCAGCACCCGCTGGACAGCTGGAAACACCATATATTTT

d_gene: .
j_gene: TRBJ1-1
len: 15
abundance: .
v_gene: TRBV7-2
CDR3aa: CASSLGVVRNTEAFF
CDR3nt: TGTGCCAGCAGCTTAGGGGTCGTGAGGAACACTGAAGCTTTCTTT

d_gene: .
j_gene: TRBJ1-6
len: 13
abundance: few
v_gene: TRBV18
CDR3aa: CASSPRERSPLHF
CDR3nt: TGTGCCAGCTCGCCTAGAGAGAGATCACCCCTCCACTTT

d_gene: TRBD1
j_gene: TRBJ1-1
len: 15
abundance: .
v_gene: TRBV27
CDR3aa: CASRGTYRGQAEAFF
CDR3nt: TGTGCCAGCAGAGGGACCTACAGGGGGCAGGCTGAAGCTTTCTTT

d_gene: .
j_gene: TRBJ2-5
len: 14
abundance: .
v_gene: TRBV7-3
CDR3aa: CASSLGPSQETQYF
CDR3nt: TGTGCCAGCAGCTTAGGTCCGAGCCAAGAGACCCAGTACTTC

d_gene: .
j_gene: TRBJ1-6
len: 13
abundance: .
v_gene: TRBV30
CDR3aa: CARGGSRNSPLHF
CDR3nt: TGTGCCCGGGGGGGCTCGAGGAATTCACCCCTCCACTTT

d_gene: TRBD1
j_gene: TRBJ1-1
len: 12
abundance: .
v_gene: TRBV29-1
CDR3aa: CSGTGGRLKAFF
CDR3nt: TGCAGCGGGACAGGGGGCAGGTTAAAAGCTTTCTTT

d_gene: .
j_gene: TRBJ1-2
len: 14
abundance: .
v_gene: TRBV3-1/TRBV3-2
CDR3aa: CASSQGRQTDGYTF
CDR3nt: TGTGCCAGCAGCCAAGGGCGCCAGACAGATGGCTACACCTTC

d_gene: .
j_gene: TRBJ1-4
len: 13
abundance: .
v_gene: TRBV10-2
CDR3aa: CASSEFRYEKLFF
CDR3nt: TGCGCCAGCAGTGAGTTCCGGTATGAAAAACTGTTTTTT

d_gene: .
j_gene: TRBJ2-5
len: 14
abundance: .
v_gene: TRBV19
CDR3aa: CASSIDRGQETQYF
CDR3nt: TGTGCCAGTAGTATAGATCGCGGGCAAGAGACCCAGTACTTC

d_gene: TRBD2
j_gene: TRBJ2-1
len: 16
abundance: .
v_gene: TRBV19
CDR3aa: CASSIELLAGGGEQFF
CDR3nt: TGTGCCAGTAGTATAGAATTACTAGCGGGAGGGGGCGAGCAGTTCTTC

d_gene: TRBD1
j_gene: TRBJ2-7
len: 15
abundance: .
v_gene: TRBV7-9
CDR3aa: CASSLAWDRTYEQYF
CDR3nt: TGTGCCAGCAGCTTAGCCTGGGACAGGACCTACGAGCAGTACTTC

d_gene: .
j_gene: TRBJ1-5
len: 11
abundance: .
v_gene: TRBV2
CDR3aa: CASSLQSPQHF
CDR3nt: TGTGCCAGCAGTCTCCAATCGCCCCAGCATTTT

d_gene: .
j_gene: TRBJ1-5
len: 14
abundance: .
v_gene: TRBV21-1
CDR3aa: CASILGAGIQPQHF
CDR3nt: TGTGCCAGCATCTTAGGGGCCGGCATTCAGCCCCAGCATTTT

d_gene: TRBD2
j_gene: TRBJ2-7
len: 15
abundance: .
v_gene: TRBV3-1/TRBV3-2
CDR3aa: CASSLRTSGRNEQYF
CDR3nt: TGTGCCAGCAGCCTTCGGACTAGCGGGAGGAACGAGCAGTACTTC

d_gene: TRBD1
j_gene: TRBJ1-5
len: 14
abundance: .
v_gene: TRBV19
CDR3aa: CASHGRTGNQPQHF
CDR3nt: TGTGCCAGTCACGGTCGGACAGGTAATCAGCCCCAGCATTTT

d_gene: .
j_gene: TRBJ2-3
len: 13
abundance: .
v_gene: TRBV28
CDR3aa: CASSYSDRTRWYF
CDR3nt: TGTGCCAGCAGCTACTCGGATCGGACGCGGTGGTATTTT

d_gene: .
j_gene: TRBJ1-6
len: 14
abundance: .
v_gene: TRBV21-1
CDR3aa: CASPTGGILSPLHF
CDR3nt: TGTGCCAGCCCTACAGGGGGAATCCTTTCACCCCTCCACTTT

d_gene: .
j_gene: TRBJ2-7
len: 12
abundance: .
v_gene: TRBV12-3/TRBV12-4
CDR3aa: CASSGRIYEQYF
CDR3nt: TGTGCCAGCAGTGGAAGGATCTACGAGCAGTACTTC

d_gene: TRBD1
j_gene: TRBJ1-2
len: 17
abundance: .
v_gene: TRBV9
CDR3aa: CASSPVGQGAAIAGYTF
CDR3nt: TGTGCCAGCAGCCCGGTGGGACAGGGGGCGGCCATCGCGGGCTACACCTTC

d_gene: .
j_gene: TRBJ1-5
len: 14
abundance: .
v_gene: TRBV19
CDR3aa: CASSKLGINQPQHF
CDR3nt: TGTGCCAGTAGTAAGTTGGGGATAAATCAGCCCCAGCATTTT

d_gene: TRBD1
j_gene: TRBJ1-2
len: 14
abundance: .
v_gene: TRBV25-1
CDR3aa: CASSEPQGNYGYTF
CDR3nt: TGTGCCAGCAGTGAACCACAGGGGAACTATGGCTACACCTTC

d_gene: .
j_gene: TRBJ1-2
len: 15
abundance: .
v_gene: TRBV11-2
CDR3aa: CASSPNRGRDYGYTF
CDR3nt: TGTGCCAGCAGCCCCAACCGTGGTAGGGACTATGGCTACACCTTC

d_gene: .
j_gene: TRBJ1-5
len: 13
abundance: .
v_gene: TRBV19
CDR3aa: CASSRGLRQPQHF
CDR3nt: TGTGCCAGTAGTAGAGGGTTGCGGCAGCCCCAGCATTTT

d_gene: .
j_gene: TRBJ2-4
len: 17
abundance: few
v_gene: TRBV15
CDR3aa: CATSRAGLGVAKNIQYF
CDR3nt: TGTGCCACCAGCAGAGCGGGTTTAGGGGTAGCCAAAAACATTCAGTACTTC

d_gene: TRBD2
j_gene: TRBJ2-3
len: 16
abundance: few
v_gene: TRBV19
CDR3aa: CASRTRLAGSTDTQYF
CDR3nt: TGTGCCAGTAGGACCCGACTAGCGGGGAGCACAGATACGCAGTATTTT

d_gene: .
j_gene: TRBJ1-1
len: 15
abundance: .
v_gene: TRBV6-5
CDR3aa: CASSYSRGTGQDTFF
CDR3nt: TGTGCCAGCAGTTACTCAAGGGGCACGGGCCAGGATACTTTCTTT

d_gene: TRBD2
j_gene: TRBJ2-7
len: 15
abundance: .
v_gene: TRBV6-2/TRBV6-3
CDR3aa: CASSLTSGNSYEQYF
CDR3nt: TGTGCCAGCAGCTTGACTAGCGGGAATTCCTACGAGCAGTACTTC

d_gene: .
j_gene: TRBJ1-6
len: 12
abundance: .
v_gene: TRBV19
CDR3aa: CASSIGQTPLHF
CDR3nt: TGTGCCAGTAGTATCGGCCAAACACCCCTCCACTTT

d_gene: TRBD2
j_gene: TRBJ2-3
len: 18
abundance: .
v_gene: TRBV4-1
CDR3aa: CASRPAGTSGSLTDTQYF
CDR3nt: TGCGCCAGCAGACCCGCCGGGACTAGCGGGAGCCTGACAGATACGCAGTATTTT

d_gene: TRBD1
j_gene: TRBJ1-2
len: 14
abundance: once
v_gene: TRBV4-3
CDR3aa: CASSQGQGGYGYTF
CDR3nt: TGCGCCAGCAGCCAAGGGCAGGGGGGCTATGGCTACACCTTC

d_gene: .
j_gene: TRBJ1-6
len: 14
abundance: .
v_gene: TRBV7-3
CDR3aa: CASSSQGNNSPLHF
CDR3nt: TGTGCCAGCAGCTCCCAGGGGAATAATTCACCCCTCCACTTT

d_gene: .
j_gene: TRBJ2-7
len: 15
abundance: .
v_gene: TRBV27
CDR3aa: CASSLSIGLASEQYF
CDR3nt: TGTGCCAGCAGTTTATCGATAGGGCTAGCGAGCGAGCAGTACTTC

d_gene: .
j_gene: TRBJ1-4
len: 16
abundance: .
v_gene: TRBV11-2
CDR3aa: CASSPRLRQSHEKLFF
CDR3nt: TGTGCCAGCAGCCCACGTTTAAGACAGTCGCATGAAAAACTGTTTTTT

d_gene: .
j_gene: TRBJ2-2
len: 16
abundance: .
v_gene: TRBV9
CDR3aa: CASSVEGTLNTGELFF
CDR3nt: TGTGCCAGCAGCGTAGAAGGGACGCTGAACACCGGGGAGCTGTTTTTT

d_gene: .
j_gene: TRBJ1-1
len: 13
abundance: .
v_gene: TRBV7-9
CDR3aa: CASSGTRNTEAFF
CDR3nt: TGTGCCAGCAGCGGGACACGGAACACTGAAGCTTTCTTT

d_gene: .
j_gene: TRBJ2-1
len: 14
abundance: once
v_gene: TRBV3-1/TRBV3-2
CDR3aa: CASSQARDRNEQFF
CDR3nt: TGTGCCAGCAGCCAAGCCCGGGACCGAAATGAGCAGTTCTTC

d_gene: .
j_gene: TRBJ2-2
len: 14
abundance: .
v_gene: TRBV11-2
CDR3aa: CASSLDPLIGELFF
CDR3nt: TGTGCCAGCAGCTTAGACCCTTTGATCGGGGAGCTGTTTTTT

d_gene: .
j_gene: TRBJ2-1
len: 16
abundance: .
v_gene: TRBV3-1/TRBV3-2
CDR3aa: CASSQGVAAGQNEQFF
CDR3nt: TGTGCCAGCAGCCAAGGAGTAGCAGCGGGACAGAATGAGCAGTTCTTC

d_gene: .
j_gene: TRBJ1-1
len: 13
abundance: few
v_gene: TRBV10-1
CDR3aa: CASSSDGNTEAFF
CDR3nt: TGCGCCAGCAGTTCGGACGGAAACACTGAAGCTTTCTTT

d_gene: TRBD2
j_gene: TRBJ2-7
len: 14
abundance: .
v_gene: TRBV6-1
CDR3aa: CASSDPSGSYEQYF
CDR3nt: TGTGCCAGCAGTGATCCTAGCGGGAGTTACGAGCAGTACTTC

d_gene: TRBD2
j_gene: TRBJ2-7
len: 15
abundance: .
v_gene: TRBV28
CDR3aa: CASSFWTRRLPEQYF
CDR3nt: TGTGCCAGCAGTTTTTGGACTAGGAGGCTTCCCGAGCAGTACTTC

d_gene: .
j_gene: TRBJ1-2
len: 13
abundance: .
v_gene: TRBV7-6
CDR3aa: CASTQFRNYGYTF
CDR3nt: TGTGCCAGCACCCAATTTCGAAACTATGGCTACACCTTC

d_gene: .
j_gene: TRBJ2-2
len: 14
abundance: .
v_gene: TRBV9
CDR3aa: CASSVDQNTGELFF
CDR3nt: TGTGCCAGCAGCGTAGACCAGAACACCGGGGAGCTGTTTTTT

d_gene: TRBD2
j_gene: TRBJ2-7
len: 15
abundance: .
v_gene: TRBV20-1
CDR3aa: CSASFGGLAGGEQYF
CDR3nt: TGCAGTGCTAGTTTCGGGGGACTAGCGGGAGGCGAGCAGTACTTC

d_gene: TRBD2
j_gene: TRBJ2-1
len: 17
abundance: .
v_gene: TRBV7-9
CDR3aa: CASSQLGGSGKRNEQFF
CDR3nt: TGTGCCAGCAGCCAATTAGGGGGTAGCGGGAAAAGGAATGAGCAGTTCTTC

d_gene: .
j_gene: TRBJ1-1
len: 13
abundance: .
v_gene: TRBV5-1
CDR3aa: CASSLGGRTEAFF
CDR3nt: TGCGCCAGCAGCCTGGGCGGACGGACTGAAGCTTTCTTT

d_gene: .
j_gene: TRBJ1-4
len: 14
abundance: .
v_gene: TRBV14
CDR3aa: CASSPIGQREKLFF
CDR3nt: TGTGCCAGCAGCCCAATAGGGCAAAGGGAAAAACTGTTTTTT

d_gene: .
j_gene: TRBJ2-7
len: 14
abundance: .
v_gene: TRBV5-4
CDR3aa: CASSLLAGISEQYF
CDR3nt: TGTGCCAGCAGCTTGTTAGCCGGGATAAGCGAGCAGTACTTC